Listed below are T cell receptor beta chains from one sample, sequenced in a study of cytomegalovirus exposure and HLA in healthy donors. Only in-frame clones appear in the TCRdb table, and some are missing; sequencing was by immunoSEQ multiplex PCR. The sample shows around 130,000 clones, approximately 8.7% of them seen only once. The sequencing sample was made of PBMCs. These TCRs come from a man aged 40-49 years in good health and CMV-seronegative. Both conserved end residues are part of each CDR3. A D gene is named only where the DNA matches it firmly. Size tells how often a clone was seen (once, few, many) or the class of an expanded clone, and some rows leave it out.

V gene: TRBV27; J gene: TRBJ1-6; D gene: TRBD1; clone size: NA; CDR3 protein: CASSSYSLTGGNSPLHF; CDR3 DNA: TGTGCCAGCAGTTCCTATTCCTTGACAGGGGGTAATTCACCCCTCCACTTT
V gene: TRBV6-6; J gene: TRBJ1-4; D gene: NA; clone size: few; CDR3 protein: CASSYSGEKLFF; CDR3 DNA: TGTGCCAGCAGTTACTCCGGGGAAAAACTGTTTTTT
V gene: TRBV6-5; J gene: TRBJ1-2; D gene: TRBD1; clone size: few; CDR3 protein: CASRAGTGDGYTF; CDR3 DNA: TGTGCCAGCAGGGCCGGGACAGGGGATGGCTACACCTTC
V gene: TRBV4-1; J gene: TRBJ1-1; D gene: TRBD1; clone size: NA; CDR3 protein: CASAGGQGKMNTEAFF; CDR3 DNA: TGCGCCAGCGCGGGGGGACAGGGGAAAATGAACACTGAAGCTTTCTTT
V gene: TRBV28; J gene: TRBJ1-4; D gene: TRBD1; clone size: NA; CDR3 protein: CASSSPRDRGREKLFF; CDR3 DNA: TGTGCCAGCAGTTCTCCCCGGGACAGGGGGCGAGAAAAACTGTTTTTT
V gene: TRBV15; J gene: TRBJ2-3; D gene: TRBD1; clone size: NA; CDR3 protein: CATSREGQEFTDTQYF; CDR3 DNA: TGTGCCACCAGCAGAGAAGGACAGGAATTCACAGATACGCAGTATTTT
V gene: TRBV2; J gene: TRBJ2-7; D gene: TRBD2; clone size: few; CDR3 protein: CASSGTRGGEQYF; CDR3 DNA: TGTGCCAGCAGCGGGACTAGAGGTGGCGAGCAGTACTTC
V gene: TRBV7-7; J gene: TRBJ2-2; D gene: NA; clone size: few; CDR3 protein: CASSPYPGELFF; CDR3 DNA: TGTGCCAGCAGCCCCTATCCCGGGGAGCTGTTTTTT
V gene: TRBV7-8; J gene: TRBJ2-1; D gene: NA; clone size: few; CDR3 protein: CASSFGSSYNEQFF; CDR3 DNA: TGTGCCAGCAGCTTTGGTAGCTCCTACAATGAGCAGTTCTTC
V gene: TRBV6-6; J gene: TRBJ1-1; D gene: NA; clone size: NA; CDR3 protein: CASSLQAVTNTEAFF; CDR3 DNA: TGTGCCAGCAGTCTTCAAGCGGTTACGAACACTGAAGCTTTCTTT
V gene: TRBV19; J gene: TRBJ2-1; D gene: TRBD1; clone size: NA; CDR3 protein: CASIPGGPGQGWNEQFF; CDR3 DNA: TGTGCCAGTATCCCGGGAGGTCCGGGACAGGGGTGGAATGAGCAGTTCTTC
V gene: TRBV6-5; J gene: TRBJ1-2; D gene: NA; clone size: few; CDR3 protein: CASSAEDSYGYTF; CDR3 DNA: TGTGCCAGCAGCGCTGAGGACAGCTATGGCTACACCTTC
V gene: TRBV18; J gene: TRBJ1-1; D gene: TRBD1; clone size: NA; CDR3 protein: CASSPVPGQGAGTEAFF; CDR3 DNA: TGTGCCAGCTCACCGGTCCCGGGACAGGGGGCGGGCACTGAAGCTTTCTTT
V gene: TRBV27; J gene: TRBJ1-1; D gene: TRBD1; clone size: NA; CDR3 protein: CASRRQGGLDTEAFF; CDR3 DNA: TGTGCCAGCAGGAGACAGGGAGGTTTGGACACTGAAGCTTTCTTT
V gene: TRBV5-1; J gene: TRBJ1-2; D gene: TRBD1; clone size: few; CDR3 protein: CASSSPGQGIYGYTF; CDR3 DNA: TGCGCCAGCAGCTCGCCGGGACAGGGGATCTATGGCTACACCTTC
V gene: TRBV7-6; J gene: TRBJ2-7; D gene: TRBD1; clone size: NA; CDR3 protein: CASSLGTGIHEQYF; CDR3 DNA: TGTGCCAGCAGCTTAGGGACAGGGATCCACGAGCAGTACTTC
V gene: TRBV6-5; J gene: TRBJ2-7; D gene: NA; clone size: few; CDR3 protein: CASSYRRSYEQYF; CDR3 DNA: TGTGCCAGCAGTTACCGACGGAGTTACGAGCAGTACTTC
V gene: TRBV7-2; J gene: TRBJ1-6; D gene: TRBD1; clone size: few; CDR3 protein: CASTPDRGNSPLHF; CDR3 DNA: TGTGCCAGCACCCCGGACAGGGGGAATTCACCCCTCCACTTT
V gene: TRBV7-2; J gene: TRBJ1-3; D gene: TRBD1; clone size: few; CDR3 protein: CASSGTGLSSGNTIYF; CDR3 DNA: TGTGCCAGCAGCGGGACAGGTCTCAGCTCTGGAAACACCATATATTTT
V gene: TRBV27; J gene: TRBJ1-2; D gene: NA; clone size: few; CDR3 protein: CASSFTGTDGYTF; CDR3 DNA: TGTGCCAGCAGTTTCACAGGGACGGACGGCTACACCTTC
V gene: TRBV10-3; J gene: TRBJ1-2; D gene: TRBD1; clone size: NA; CDR3 protein: CAISETGATWGGYTF; CDR3 DNA: TGTGCCATCAGTGAGACAGGGGCGACCTGGGGTGGCTACACCTTC
V gene: TRBV5-1; J gene: TRBJ2-1; D gene: TRBD2; clone size: few; CDR3 protein: CASRDPLGTSGGSISLTNEQFF; CDR3 DNA: TGCGCCAGCAGGGATCCCCTTGGGACTAGCGGGGGTTCGATTTCCCTTACAAATGAGCAGTTCTTC
V gene: TRBV4-2; J gene: TRBJ2-2; D gene: NA; clone size: few; CDR3 protein: CASSQVEGAVTGELFF; CDR3 DNA: TGTGCCAGCAGCCAAGTGGAGGGGGCCGTTACCGGGGAGCTGTTTTTT
V gene: TRBV6-1; J gene: TRBJ1-1; D gene: TRBD1; clone size: few; CDR3 protein: CASMKDRQNTEAFF; CDR3 DNA: TGTGCCAGCATGAAGGACAGGCAGAACACTGAAGCTTTCTTT
V gene: TRBV7-9; J gene: TRBJ2-1; D gene: NA; clone size: NA; CDR3 protein: CASSLSEGNEQFF; CDR3 DNA: TGTGCCAGCAGCTTGAGTGAGGGCAATGAGCAGTTCTTC
V gene: TRBV30; J gene: TRBJ2-1; D gene: NA; clone size: NA; CDR3 protein: CAWGAGALSPNEQFF; CDR3 DNA: TGTGCCTGGGGGGCGGGGGCTCTCTCCCCCAATGAGCAGTTCTTC
V gene: TRBV5-1; J gene: TRBJ2-5; D gene: TRBD2; clone size: few; CDR3 protein: CASSSLRQTRGAPQETQYF; CDR3 DNA: TGCGCCAGCAGCTCCCTTCGGCAAACGCGGGGGGCACCTCAAGAGACCCAGTACTTC
V gene: TRBV4-3; J gene: TRBJ2-7; D gene: NA; clone size: NA; CDR3 protein: CASSQVKGWYEQYF; CDR3 DNA: TGCGCCAGCAGCCAAGTAAAGGGGTGGTACGAGCAGTACTTC
V gene: TRBV19; J gene: TRBJ1-1; D gene: NA; clone size: NA; CDR3 protein: CASSIFYGGTNTEAFF; CDR3 DNA: TGTGCCAGTAGTATTTTCTATGGCGGAACGAACACTGAAGCTTTCTTT
V gene: TRBV10-3; J gene: TRBJ2-2; D gene: TRBD1; clone size: few; CDR3 protein: CAISESTGAATGELFF; CDR3 DNA: TGTGCCATCAGTGAGTCGACAGGGGCCGCCACCGGGGAGCTGTTTTTT
V gene: TRBV7-8; J gene: TRBJ1-5; D gene: NA; clone size: few; CDR3 protein: CASSSSGSFYQPQHF; CDR3 DNA: TGTGCCAGCAGCTCATCAGGGTCTTTCTATCAGCCCCAGCATTTT
V gene: TRBV30; J gene: TRBJ1-4; D gene: NA; clone size: few; CDR3 protein: CAWNGANEKLFF; CDR3 DNA: TGTGCCTGGAACGGGGCTAATGAAAAACTGTTTTTT
V gene: TRBV5-6; J gene: TRBJ1-1; D gene: NA; clone size: few; CDR3 protein: CASSRAGGALNTEAFF; CDR3 DNA: TGTGCCAGCAGCCGAGCGGGCGGAGCGTTAAACACTGAAGCTTTCTTT
V gene: TRBV29-1; J gene: TRBJ2-7; D gene: NA; clone size: NA; CDR3 protein: CSVERLGEQYF; CDR3 DNA: TGCAGCGTTGAGCGGCTTGGGGAGCAGTACTTC
V gene: TRBV9; J gene: TRBJ1-4; D gene: TRBD1; clone size: few; CDR3 protein: CASSPDRVNEKLFF; CDR3 DNA: TGTGCCAGCAGTCCTGACAGGGTTAATGAAAAACTGTTTTTT
V gene: TRBV5-1; J gene: TRBJ1-2; D gene: NA; clone size: few; CDR3 protein: CASSHQGMDGYTF; CDR3 DNA: TGCGCCAGCAGCCATCAGGGGATGGATGGCTACACCTTC
V gene: TRBV7-2; J gene: TRBJ1-6; D gene: NA; clone size: NA; CDR3 protein: CASRSQVLGSSPLHF; CDR3 DNA: TGTGCCAGCAGGTCCCAGGTCCTCGGGAGTTCACCCCTCCACTTT
V gene: TRBV5-1; J gene: TRBJ2-3; D gene: NA; clone size: NA; CDR3 protein: CASSLEPTDTQYF; CDR3 DNA: TGCGCCAGCAGCCTGGAGCCCACAGATACGCAGTATTTT
V gene: TRBV7-6; J gene: TRBJ1-5; D gene: TRBD1; clone size: NA; CDR3 protein: CAGGTEGQPQHF; CDR3 DNA: TGTGCCGGCGGGACAGAGGGTCAGCCCCAGCATTTT
V gene: TRBV7-8; J gene: TRBJ1-2; D gene: NA; clone size: NA; CDR3 protein: CASSLKKTDSNYGYTF; CDR3 DNA: TGTGCCAGCAGCTTAAAAAAGACAGATTCAAACTATGGCTACACCTTC
V gene: TRBV19; J gene: TRBJ2-7; D gene: NA; clone size: NA; CDR3 protein: CASSIGFGSGGLYEQYF; CDR3 DNA: TGTGCCAGTAGTATAGGCTTCGGCAGTGGAGGCCTTTACGAGCAGTACTTC